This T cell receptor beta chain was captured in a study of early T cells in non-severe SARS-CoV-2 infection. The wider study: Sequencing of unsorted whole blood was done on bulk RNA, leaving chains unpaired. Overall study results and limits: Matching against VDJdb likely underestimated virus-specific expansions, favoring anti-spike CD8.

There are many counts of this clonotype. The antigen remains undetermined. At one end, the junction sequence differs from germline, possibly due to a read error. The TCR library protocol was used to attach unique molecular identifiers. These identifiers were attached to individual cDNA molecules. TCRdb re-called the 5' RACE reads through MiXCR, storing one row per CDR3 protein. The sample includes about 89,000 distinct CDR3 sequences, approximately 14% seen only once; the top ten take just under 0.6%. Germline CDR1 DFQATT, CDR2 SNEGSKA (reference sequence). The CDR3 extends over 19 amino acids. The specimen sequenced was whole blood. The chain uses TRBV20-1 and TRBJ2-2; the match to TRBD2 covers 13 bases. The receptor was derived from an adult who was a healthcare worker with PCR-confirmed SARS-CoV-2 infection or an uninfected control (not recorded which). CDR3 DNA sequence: TGCAGTGCTGCAACGACTAGCGGGGGGCCATTTTTTAACACCCGGGAGCTGTTTTTT. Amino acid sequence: CSAATTSGGPFFNTRELFF.